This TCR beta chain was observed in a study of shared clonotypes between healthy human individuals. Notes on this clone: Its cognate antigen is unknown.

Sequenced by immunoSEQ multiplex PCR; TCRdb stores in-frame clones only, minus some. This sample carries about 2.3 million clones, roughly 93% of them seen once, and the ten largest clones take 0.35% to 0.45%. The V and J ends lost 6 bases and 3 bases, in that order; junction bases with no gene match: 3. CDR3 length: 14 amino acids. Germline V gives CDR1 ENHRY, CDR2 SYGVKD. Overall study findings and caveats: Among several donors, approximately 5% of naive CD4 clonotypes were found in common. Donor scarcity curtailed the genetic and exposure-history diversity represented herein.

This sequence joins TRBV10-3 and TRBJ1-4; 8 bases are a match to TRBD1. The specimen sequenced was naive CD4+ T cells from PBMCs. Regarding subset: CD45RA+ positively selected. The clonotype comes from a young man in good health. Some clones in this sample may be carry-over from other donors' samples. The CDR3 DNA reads TGTGCCATCAGCCGGACAGGGTCTAATGAAAAACTGTTTTTT. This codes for CAISRTGSNEKLFF.